These 25 T cell receptor beta chains were sequenced from one sample in a study of blood T cell repertoires in COVID-19. Profiling relied on immunoSEQ multiplex PCR, and the TCRdb table lists in-frame clones only, not all of them. The data contain about 240,000 clones, approximately 80% of them singletons. The sequenced material came from peripheral blood. These receptors were obtained from a woman older than 75 with acute or convalescent COVID-19.

This clone was seen once. The rearrangement joins TRBV4-1 to TRBJ2-3; D is possibly TRBD2 (6 bases). V was shortened by 1 base and J by 1 base, with 9 bases between the two germline ends. Germline CDR1 MGHRA, CDR2 YSYEKL. The CDR3 length is 15 residues. The CDR3 nucleotides are TGCGCCAGCAGCCAAGGGGACTTAGGCACAGATACGCAGTATTTT. This sequence encodes CASSQGDLGTDTQYF.

The chain links TRBV18 to TRBJ2-2; 11 bases match TRBD1. V lost 4 bases, J lost 3 bases, and 1 base stayed unmatched. The CDR3 loop spans 15 amino acids. Per germline, CDR1 KGHSH and CDR2 LQKENI. The CDR3 bases are TGTGCCAGCTCACGGGACAGGGGGTACACCGGGGAGCTGTTTTTT. Translation gives CASSRDRGYTGELFF.

Turning to this clone: At the DNA level, this CDR3 is encoded by other sequences in the same sample as well. The chain links TRBV2 to TRBJ1-2; D call uncertain. Trimming took off 8 bases at V and 3 bases at J, with 7 bases between the two ends. CDR1 is SNHLY and CDR2 is FYNNEI in the germline V gene. This CDR3 has 11 amino acids. The CDR3 loop is CASVRDYGYTF. The CDR3 region has the DNA TGTGCCAGCGTGCGGGACTATGGCTACACCTTC.

This chain uses TRBV12-3 or TRBV12-4 with TRBJ1-2; tentative D call: TRBD1 (5 bases). The CDR3 covers 12 residues. V shed 3 bases and J shed 5 bases, with 7 bases lying between them. The CDR3 DNA sequence: TGTGCCAGCAGTTTTGACAGATATGGCTACACCTTC. It specifies CASSFDRYGYTF.

The chain combines TRBV28 with TRBJ2-2, with a tentative D call TRBD2 (5 bases). Trimming pared 6 bases from V and 4 bases from J, leaving 6 bases between. The CDR3 runs 12 residues. Germline V lookup: CDR1 MDHEN, CDR2 SYDVKM. This CDR3 is CASRAGTGELFF. The CDR3 coding sequence is TGTGCCAGCAGGGCGGGCACCGGGGAGCTGTTTTTT.

This rearrangement joins TRBV28 to TRBJ1-5, with a weak D call TRBD1 (6 bases). Germline CDR1 reads MDHEN; CDR2 reads SYDVKM. V was clipped by 5 bases and J by 5 bases, with 7 bases between them. The CDR3 is 12 amino acids. Here the CDR3 reads CASSAGDQPQHF. Written as DNA, the CDR3 is TGTGCCAGCAGTGCAGGGGATCAGCCCCAGCATTTT.

V and J are TRBV5-5 and TRBJ1-1; perhaps TRBD1 as D (5 bases). The germline V gene has CDR1 SGHKS and CDR2 YYEKEE (reference sequence). The CDR3 contains 15 residues. V dropped 4 bases and J dropped 0 bases, with 13 bases sitting between them. The CDR3 spells CASSTEQALNTEAFF. For the CDR3, the DNA is TGTGCCAGCAGCACCGAACAGGCTTTGAACACTGAAGCTTTCTTT.

This chain joins TRBV5-4 and TRBJ2-3; 10 bases map to TRBD1. The CDR3 sequence is 16 residues long. Trimming took 4 bases from V and 0 from J; bases not matched to a gene: 5. Germline V gives CDR1 SGHNT, CDR2 YYREEE (reference sequence). The CDR3 region has the DNA TGTGCCAGCAGCAAAGGACAGGGGGGGAGCACAGATACGCAGTATTTT. It is translated as CASSKGQGGSTDTQYF.

V usage is TRBV24-1 and J usage is TRBJ1-5, with 7 bases lining up with TRBD1. The CDR3 spans 14 residues. The V gene's germline CDR1 is KGHDR and CDR2 SFDVKD. J gave up 4 bases and V 4 bases, and 3 bases lay outside the gene matches. The CDR3 DNA follows: TGTGCCACCAGTGAGGGGGGACAGAATCAGCCCCAGCATTTT. Amino acids: CATSEGGQNQPQHF.

A note on this clone: Mismatch with germline at one junction end may stem from a read error. The chain is built from TRBV4-2 and TRBJ2-7; D may be TRBD2 (5 bases). Germline-derived CDR1 and CDR2 are LGHNA and YNFKEQ. The length of the CDR3 is 17 residues. CDR3 coding DNA: TGTGCCAGCAGCCAATATCGCAACGGGGTAGACTCCGACGAGCAGTACTTC. Translating gives CASSQYRNGVDSDEQYF.

The V gene is TRBV19, the J gene TRBJ2-7; D is possibly TRBD2 (6 bases). This CDR3 has 18 residues. CDR1 is LNHDA and CDR2 is SQIVND in the germline V gene (reference sequence). Trimming stripped 3 bases from V and 5 bases from J, with 26 bases between. The CDR3 sequence: CASSMGRGIGGRLDEQYF. CDR3 DNA: TGTGCCAGTAGTATGGGGCGGGGTATCGGCGGGCGGCTGGACGAGCAGTACTTC. Looking up the rest from reference TRBV19 and TRBJ2-7 gives the full variable domain: DGGITQSPKYLFRKEGQNVTLSCEQNLNHDAMYWYRQDPGQGLRLIYYSQIVNDFQKGDIAEGYSVSREKKESFPLTVTSAQKNPTAFYLCASSMGRGIGGRLDEQYFGPGTRLTVT.

V is TRBV7-9 and J is TRBJ2-7, with 8 bases identical to TRBD1. CDR1 is SEHNR, CDR2 FQNEAQ, per germline (reference sequence). The CDR3 is made up of 15 amino acids. V lost 4 bases, J lost 3 bases, and 8 bases stayed unmatched. CDR3 in amino acids: CASSSPGTGRYEQYF. DNA of the CDR3: TGTGCCAGCAGCTCGCCCGGGACAGGACGCTACGAGCAGTACTTC.

V gene TRBV20-1 combines with J gene TRBJ1-1, with D maybe TRBD1 (6 bases). CDR3 length: 11 residues. Germline V CDR1 and CDR2: DFQATT, SNEGSKA (reference sequence). Trimming took off 6 bases at V and 7 bases at J, with 12 bases between the two ends. The CDR3 region has the DNA TGCAGTGCCCTTCCAGGGGTTGAAGCTTTCTTT. Translating it yields CSALPGVEAFF.

The rearrangement joins TRBV7-2 to TRBJ2-3, with 13 bases identical to TRBD2. Losses at the gene ends were 0 bases for V and 1 base for J; bases not matched to a gene: 10. Germline values: CDR1 SGHTA, CDR2 FQGNSA. CDR3 length equals 20 residues. CDR3 region: CASSLASLAGGPRGTDTQYF. The CDR3 DNA follows: TGTGCCAGCAGCTTAGCCTCACTAGCGGGGGGGCCGCGGGGCACAGATACGCAGTATTTT.

The rearrangement uses TRBV7-2 and TRBJ2-1; D is perhaps TRBD1 (5 bases). In germline, CDR1 is SGHTA, CDR2 FQGNSA. Trimming took off 2 bases at V and 0 bases at J, with 11 bases between the two ends. The CDR3 is 16 residues long. The CDR3 protein is CASSLRRQSSYNEQFF. The CDR3 DNA reads TGTGCCAGCAGCTTACGTCGACAGAGCTCCTACAATGAGCAGTTCTTC.

The rearrangement uses TRBV5-1 and TRBJ2-1, with 7 bases that match TRBD1. Germline V lookup: CDR1 SGHRS, CDR2 YFSETQ. Trimming cost V 3 bases and J 0 bases; bases outside gene matches: 6. The length of the CDR3 is 16 residues. The CDR3 DNA follows: TGCGCCAGCAGCTCGGAGACAGGGAGCTCCTACAATGAGCAGTTCTTC. Translating gives CASSSETGSSYNEQFF.

The chain links TRBV28 to TRBJ1-1; D possibly corresponds to TRBD1 (6 bases). The CDR3 has 14 residues. The V and J ends lost 5 bases and 7 bases respectively, with 17 bases between them. CDR1 is MDHEN and CDR2 is SYDVKM in the germline V gene. The CDR3 coding sequence is TGTGCCAGCAGTATGCCGGGGGGGGCTATTGAAGCTTTCTTT. Translated, it gives CASSMPGGAIEAFF.

This clone was picked up many times. The rearrangement joins TRBV2 to TRBJ1-1; 9 bases line up with TRBD1. Looked up from germline, CDR1 is SNHLY and CDR2 is FYNNEI. The CDR3 is 14 amino acids. With 6 bases clipped from V and 6 bases from J, the junction kept 8 bases outside the gene matches. The CDR3 is CASRGTGIIAEAFF. In DNA form, the CDR3 reads TGTGCCAGCAGGGGGACAGGGATAATCGCTGAAGCTTTCTTT.

This rearrangement joins TRBV6-5 to TRBJ1-1; weak D call: TRBD1 (5 bases). The germline V gene encodes CDR1 MNHEY and CDR2 SVGAGI. V gave up 0 bases and J gave up 0 bases, with 11 bases separating them. This CDR3 is 16 amino acids long. CDR3 bases: TGTGCCAGCAGTTACTCGAAGGGGCCCATGAACACTGAAGCTTTCTTT. The encoded protein is CASSYSKGPMNTEAFF.

This rearrangement joins TRBV4-1 to TRBJ1-5; 8 positions match TRBD1. CDR3 length: 14 residues. Germline lookup yields CDR1 MGHRA and CDR2 YSYEKL. With V trimmed by 4 bases and J by 4 bases, 3 bases remained unmatched. The CDR3 DNA follows: TGCGCCAGCAGCCTTAGACAGGGGAATCAGCCCCAGCATTTT. Amino acids: CASSLRQGNQPQHF.

The CDR3 DNA follows: TGTGCCAGCAGCTTAGACCGCGGGGGTCCATACAATGAGCAGTTCTTC. Protein: CASSLDRGGPYNEQFF. V is TRBV7-2 and J is TRBJ2-1, with 7 bases lining up with TRBD2. J lost 4 bases, V lost 1 base, and 7 bases had no gene match. The CDR3 consists of 16 residues. Germline CDR1 is SGHTA and CDR2 is FQGNSA.

The chain combines TRBV28 with TRBJ1-1, with TRBD1 matching 8 bases. V trimming: 8 bases; J trimming: 5 bases; junction bases outside the gene matches: 10. Per germline, CDR1 MDHEN and CDR2 SYDVKM. The CDR3 covers 14 residues. CDR3 DNA: TGTGCCAGCTTAGGACAGGGACGAAAAACTGAAGCTTTCTTT. It specifies CASLGQGRKTEAFF.

The V and J genes are TRBV15 and TRBJ1-4; TRBD1 aligns across 8 bases. This CDR3 comprises 16 residues. Germline CDR1 is LNHNV and CDR2 is YYDKDF (reference sequence). The ends lost 6 bases at V and 8 bases at J; junction bases unmatched: 14. In DNA, the CDR3 is TGTGCCACCAGGAAAAACCTTGGACAGGGCGACGAAAAACTGTTTTTT. This encodes CATRKNLGQGDEKLFF.

The chain has TRBV3-1 (or the pseudogene TRBV3-2) and TRBJ2-7, with D possibly matching TRBD2 (6 bases). The CDR3 spans 15 residues. Trimming shortened V by 2 bases and J by 3 bases, and 14 bases separated the two germline ends. Per germline, CDR1 LGHDT and CDR2 YNNKEL (reference sequence). The CDR3 nucleotides are TGTGCCAGCAGCCAACCGGGGGACTTGGGCTACGAGCAGTACTTC. Amino acids: CASSQPGDLGYEQYF.

The chain recombines TRBV21-1 with TRBJ1-1; whether TRBD1, the table's D call, matches the DNA was not checked. TRBV21-1 is a pseudogene segment. CDR3 size: 17 residues. Here the CDR3 DNA reads TGTGCCAGCAGCAAAAGGCGACAGGAGGAGAGAGACACTGAAGCTTTCTTT. It codes for CASSKRRQEERDTEAFF.